The T cell receptor beta chain under discussion was sequenced for a study of blood T cells in healthy people across ages. Findings and caveats of the study: Strong correlation linked observed beta diversity and percent naive T cells.

Germline V gene sequence: CDR1 GTSNPN, CDR2 SVGIG (reference sequence). CDR3 size: 16 residues. The trim removed 0 bases at V and 4 bases at J, leaving 7 bases unmatched. Sample-barcoded 5' priming and a J-beta primer mix drove a second PCR of roughly 6 to 12 cycles. Each cDNA molecule, via a template-switch adaptor with 12 random nucleotides, was tagged. MiXCR was run by TCRdb on the 5' RACE reads, yielding one entry per CDR3 protein. The sample holds around 900,000 distinct CDR3 sequences, more than 25% seen once. In the case of this clonotype: Its target is not known.

Donors were systemically healthy Caucasian individuals from Russia aged about 6 to 100 years. Sample: blood. The receptor's source is a woman of 80 years or more in good health. The chain combines TRBV30 with TRBJ2-5; 11 nucleotides agree with TRBD2. This CDR3 is CAWSVLSGGGRETQYF. The CDR3, as DNA: TGTGCCTGGAGTGTACTTAGCGGGGGGGGGAGAGAGACCCAGTACTTC.